This TCR beta chain was profiled in a study of quantifying T cell responses using KT2 cells (dated by TCRdb to 2016 to 2017). General notes on the study: RNA was DNase-treated and reverse transcribed with TCR alpha and beta constant-region primers, mostly using SuperScript III. The efficiency of the T4 ligation step under optimum conditions was estimated to be above 8%. To avoid over-amplification, PCR2 was carried out as a SYBR Green qPCR and halted once a predetermined fluorescence threshold was reached. Broad study findings and their caveats: KT2 sequences were detected down to the lowest spike-in tested, which was about one KT2 cell per 100,000 PBMC. Over several orders of magnitude, the number of KT2 alpha and beta sequences rose linearly with the number of KT2 cells put in. No side-by-side comparison of the pipeline with other TCR sequencing techniques was included in the study. At very high KT2 spike-in numbers, detection of KT2 sequences reached saturation.

This clonotype occurred once. The antigen this receptor binds is unknown. No base quality values were provided; no much bigger clone lies one nucleotide off. One read amounts to weak evidence. Trimming accounts for 5 bases at V and 7 bases at J, while the number of junction bases matched to no gene is 4. CDR3 length: 15 amino acids, cysteine to phenylalanine. The only DNA kept is the CDR3, 45 bases in frame from the first base. From a lookup of the germline V gene, CDR1 and CDR2 are SGHVS and FQNEAQ. Known numbers of KT2, a T cell clone whose TCR had been sequenced previously, were spiked into unfractionated PBMC to test the sensitivity and accuracy of the pipeline. A range of KT2-to-PBMC ratios was generated by mixing KT2 cells with a fixed number of PBMC. The receptor library was made with UMI-ligation and nested PCR. A single-stranded oligonucleotide carrying the Illumina SP2 sequence and a UMI was ligated to the cDNA 3' end using T4 RNA ligase 1. PCR1 used approximately 4 cycles (98 degrees C 15 s, 69 degrees C 30 s, 72 degrees C 40 s), and the beta primer was an equimolar mix of RC1.1 and RC1.2 that covered TRBC1 and TRBC2. From PCR2 onward, TCR alpha and beta chains were processed separately, with sample indices and Illumina adaptors added. Placed after an 8-base spacer, the UMI was made up of 12 random nucleotides arranged as two hexamers with a spacer between them. Libraries were sequenced on an Illumina MiSeq with v2 2x251 paired-end chemistry, typically 12 samples per run. PhiX DNA was added at roughly 5-7.5% to each sequencing library so that diversity was increased. Per the original workflow: bcl2fastq converted raw reads to FASTQ, and Demultiplexor demultiplexed the reads by dual indices. V and J genes were assigned by Decombinator through tag matching, with a single base-pair mismatch permitted. Collapsinator used UMIs to correct both sequencing errors and frequency errors arising from PCR heterogeneity. CDR3Translator converted Decombinator identifiers to nucleotide sequence, translated to amino acids, and extracted CDR3 using C- and N-terminal motifs. A cluster of KT2 sequences sharing one unique molecular identifier was counted as one distinct KT2 TCR. TCRdb redid the processing of the public reads, applying fastp at Q25 and MiXCR, and retained in-frame beta chains. Rows with a matching CDR3 protein are joined into one entry that keeps the most common DNA and genes. TCRdb's processing, not the authors' own work, is the source of the V and J calls. The sample data list around 30,000 distinct CDR3 sequences, and 9% to 12% of these were observed just once. Roughly 10% of the sample is held by the ten biggest clonotypes.

The clonotype was recovered from a human donor. This chain joins TRBV7-8 to TRBJ2-1; TRBD2 fits 14 bases in the junction. The sample comprised PBMCs spiked with cells of the T cell clone KT2. The nucleotide sequence reads TGTGCCAGCAGCGCGACTAGCGGGGGGGCGAATGAGCAGTTCTTC. This sequence encodes CASSATSGGANEQFF.